The source of this T cell receptor (beta chain) is a study of cytomegalovirus exposure and HLA in healthy donors. Study-wide background: Within the Caucasian-associated ancestry cluster were roughly 81% of the 398 genotyped donors.

This clone appeared a few times. A read error may produce the germline difference seen at one junction end. PCR was performed using 60 Vbeta and 13 Jbeta primers. The method was immunoSEQ multiplex PCR; TCRdb's version includes in-frame clones alone and lacks a portion of them. The repertoire includes 65,000 to 85,000 clones, under 80% of them detected once, and 4.9% sits in the top ten. The CDR3 totals 14 residues. Germline loops: CDR1 SEHNR, CDR2 FQNEAQ (reference sequence). The sequence derives from a man between 60 and 70 years old in good health and CMV-seropositive. Sequenced material: PBMCs. The rearrangement links TRBV7-9 to TRBJ1-2, with TRBD1 matching 7 bases. The CDR3 region has the DNA TGTTCCAGCAGCTTAGCGCTCACAGGGGATGGCTACACCTTC. Its protein is CSSSLALTGDGYTF.